This T cell receptor (beta chain) emerged from a study of T cells in Graves' hyperthyroidism and ophthalmopathy. Study-level background: Peripheral blood collection took place at initial diagnosis, before any treatment.

V was pared by 5 bases and J by 3 bases, with 14 bases between. The CDR3 has 14 residues. The germline gives CDR1 DFQATT, CDR2 SNEGSKA (reference sequence). This clonotype was seen at least ten times. Its specificity is not known. An absence of ophthalmopathy progression within 18 months meant stable Graves' hyperthyroidism. Uncontrolled infection, other autoimmune disease, pregnancy or lactation barred patients from enrollment. RNA transcripts gave rise to amplified TCR beta CDR3 regions. Initially, a first-round RT-PCR of the TCR CDR3 employed the HTBI primer set. Each CDR3 protein gets one entry after TCRdb re-called the multiplex PCR reads with MiXCR. The sample has about 590,000 distinct CDR3 sequences, around 16% seen once; the top ten hold 6.5% to 8%. Study-level findings and limits: Blood also carried most thyroid clonotypes expanded above 0.001.

Sample: blood. The TCR comes from a woman in her twenties or thirties with Graves' hyperthyroidism. The chain recombines TRBV20-1 with TRBJ1-5; D not certain. The CDR3 DNA is TGCAGTGCTCGAAAGCGAGGAATCAATCAGCCCCAGCATTTT. As protein: CSARKRGINQPQHF.